This T cell receptor beta chain was identified during a study of blood T cells in healthy people across ages. Turning to this clonotype: A much larger clone sits a single nucleotide away, making a read error possible.

The authors ran a second PCR of about 6 to 11 cycles using a sample-barcoded 5' primer and a J-beta primer mix. TCRdb re-derived calls from the 5' RACE reads in MiXCR, one entry per CDR3 protein. The sample carries some 1.7 million distinct CDR3 sequences, 28% recorded once. CDR1 and CDR2 from the germline V gene are DFQATT and SNEGSKA (reference sequence). The CDR3 contains 18 residues. V dropped 0 bases and J dropped 13 bases, with 31 bases sitting between them. The TCR comes from a woman aged 25 to 39 in good health. Sequenced material: blood. This chain uses TRBV20-1 with TRBJ2-4, with D perhaps matching TRBD1 or TRBD2 (5 bases each). CDR3 coding DNA: TGCAGTGCTAGAGATCGGGTCGGGGCGAGGGAGTCCTACAATGAGCAGTACTTC. Protein sequence: CSARDRVGARESYNEQYF.